This entry features one T cell receptor beta chain sequence. Its antigen is as yet unknown. This sample is part of a study of PD-1 blockade in classical Hodgkin lymphoma. Study-level points and caveats: According to reports, newly diagnosed patients had lower baseline TCR diversity than healthy donors, and relapsed/refractory patients had lower baseline TCR diversity still. For complete responders, baseline diversity was comparable to that of newly diagnosed patients. In CD4+ cells, TCR diversity went up significantly by C4D1, but in CD8+ cells it did not.

Sequenced by immunoSEQ multiplex PCR; TCRdb stores in-frame clones only, minus some. The sample records fewer than 45,000 clones, about 70% being singletons. The length of the CDR3 is 16 residues. J gave up 0 bases and V 5 bases, and 6 bases lay outside the gene matches. Germline V gene data show CDR1 as MDHEN and CDR2 as SYDVKM. The sample's time point: cycle 4 day 1 (C4D1), after less than seven weeks of nivolumab. The patients all showed relapse after autologous stem cell transplantation, while their brentuximab vedotin exposure varied. Reported best responses ranged across complete response, partial response or progressive disease.

This material consisted of peripheral blood mononuclear cells (PBMCs), taken before the fourth cycle of nivolumab. The chain links TRBV28 to TRBJ1-5; 8 bases match TRBD1. The origin of this receptor is a human donor with classical Hodgkin lymphoma. The CDR3 DNA is TGTGCCAGCAGTGTGACAGGGGCTTATAGCAATCAGCCCCAGCATTTT. This codes for CASSVTGAYSNQPQHF.